Presented here are 30 T cell receptor beta chains from one specimen sequenced in a study of T-cell reconstitution after alpha-beta-depleted transplantation in children. Construction of the TCRbeta library involved unique molecular identifiers. Each CDR3 protein is one row after TCRdb ran MiXCR on the PCR reads. The sample lists about 460,000 distinct CDR3 sequences; about an eighth were seen once. The material sequenced was PBMCs, mostly from graft donor cells, taken 180 days after TCRalphabeta/CD19-depleted stem cell transplant. These TCRs come from a female patient aged 2-9 years who had a stem cell transplant for aplastic anemia, so the T cells may come from the graft donor.

V is TRBV20-1 and J is TRBJ2-2; 7 nucleotides align to TRBD2. The V and J ends lost 3 bases and 6 bases, in that order; junction bases with no gene match: 1. Germline V gene lookup returns CDR1 DFQATT and CDR2 SNEGSKA (reference sequence). The CDR3 spans 12 residues. CDR3 nucleotides: TGCAGTGCTAGTGGGGGGGCCGGGGAGCTGTTTTTT. This sequence encodes CSASGGAGELFF.

The CDR3, as DNA: TGTGCCAGCAGCCCCATGGACAGGAGCACAGATACGCAGTATTTT. It is translated as CASSPMDRSTDTQYF. The chain carries TRBV6-1 and TRBJ2-3; 7 bases line up with TRBD1. There are 15 residues in the CDR3. The V gene end was trimmed by 6 bases and the J gene end by 0 bases; junction bases not matched to a gene: 6. Germline V gives CDR1 MNHNS, CDR2 SASEGT.

This clonotype was seen a single time. In DNA form, the CDR3 reads TGTGCCACCCGGACAGTGCGGAATACCCAGTACTTC. This encodes CATRTVRNTQYF. The gene calls are TRBV25-1 and TRBJ2-5, with D possibly TRBD1 on 6 matching bases. Germline V gene sequence: CDR1 MGHDK, CDR2 SYGVNS. Trimming stripped 10 bases from V and 8 bases from J, with 17 bases between. There are 12 residues in the CDR3. The full variable domain, rest sourced from reference TRBV25-1 and TRBJ2-5, is EADIYQTPRYLVIGTGKKITLECSQTMGHDKMYWYQQDPGMELHLIHYSYGVNSTEKGDLSSESTVSRIRTEHFPLTLESARPSHTSQYLCATRTVRNTQYFGPGTRLLVL.

This clonotype was seen a few times. The genes are TRBV7-2 and TRBJ2-3; 10 positions match TRBD2. The germline gives CDR1 SGHTA, CDR2 FQGNSA. After removal of 1 base from V and 4 bases from J, the junction contained 5 bases not matched to a gene. The CDR3 length is 16 residues. The CDR3 loop reads CASSLGPSGSPDTQYF. For the CDR3, the DNA is TGTGCCAGCAGCTTAGGCCCTAGCGGGAGCCCAGATACGCAGTATTTT.

There are a few counts of this clonotype. V usage is TRBV7-3 and J usage is TRBJ1-1, with 8 nucleotides matching TRBD1. The CDR3 is 15 amino acids. Looked up from germline, CDR1 is SGHTA and CDR2 is FQGTGA. With 3 bases clipped from V and 1 base from J, the junction kept 4 bases outside the gene matches. The CDR3 DNA follows: TGTGCCAGCAGCTTGACAGGGGCGAAGAACACTGAAGCTTTCTTT. Translated, it gives CASSLTGAKNTEAFF.

The chain employs TRBV24-1 and TRBJ1-1; 7 bases are a match to TRBD1. Losses at the gene ends were 7 bases for V and 6 bases for J; bases not matched to a gene: 10. CDR1 and CDR2 (germline): KGHDR, SFDVKD. The CDR3 has 14 amino acids. Here the CDR3 DNA reads TGTGCCACCAGGGCCACAGGGGCTGGCGCTGAAGCTTTCTTT. This translates into CATRATGAGAEAFF.

J is TRBJ2-7 and V is TRBV19; D assignment may be TRBD1 or TRBD2 (5 bases each). V was cut by 2 bases and J by 2 bases, with 10 bases left in between. Germline V gene lookup returns CDR1 LNHDA and CDR2 SQIVND (reference sequence). CDR3 size: 14 residues. The CDR3, as DNA: TGTGCCAGTAGTATATCGGGACGGACCTACGAGCAGTACTTC. This gives the protein CASSISGRTYEQYF.

The rearrangement links TRBV30 to TRBJ2-1; D is ambiguous. CDR1 and CDR2 from the germline V gene are GTSNPN and SVGIG (reference sequence). V was cut by 0 bases and J by 8 bases, with 14 bases left in between. This CDR3 spans 14 amino acids. CDR3 amino acids: CAWSVLTLIDEQFF. DNA of the CDR3: TGTGCCTGGAGTGTACTTACCCTCATCGATGAGCAGTTCTTC.

The chain has TRBV19 and TRBJ2-7; D is tentatively TRBD1 or TRBD2 (5 bases each). CDR3 length: 14 residues. The V gene lost 3 bases and the J gene lost 2 bases, with 11 bases spanning the gap. Germline V CDR1 and CDR2: LNHDA, SQIVND (reference sequence). The DNA for the CDR3 is TGTGCCAGTAGTATCTGGGACGGGACCTACGAGCAGTACTTC. Protein sequence: CASSIWDGTYEQYF.

The V and J genes are TRBV20-1 and TRBJ2-5, with D unresolved. Germline assignment: CDR1 DFQATT and CDR2 SNEGSKA (reference sequence). CDR3 length: 10 amino acids. V was cut by 5 bases and J by 3 bases, with 4 bases left in between. The CDR3 here is CSAAKETQYF. The CDR3 DNA is TGCAGTGCTGCCAAAGAGACCCAGTACTTC.

Details on this clonotype: The junction and the germline gene differ at one end; a read error may be behind it. This sequence joins TRBV12-3 or TRBV12-4 and TRBJ2-2, with 14 bases fitting TRBD2. This CDR3 is built from 18 residues. The CDR3 DNA reads TGTGCCAGCCAAAAACCGGGACTAGCGGGAGCCAACACCGAGGAGCTGTTTTTT. Its translation is CASQKPGLAGANTEELFF.

The gene calls are TRBV28 and TRBJ1-1; D is perhaps TRBD1 (5 bases). CDR1 is MDHEN, CDR2 SYDVKM, per germline. V was clipped by 7 bases and J by 6 bases, with 18 bases between them. CDR3 length: 14 residues. This CDR3 reads CASTPGGAVPEAFF. CDR3 DNA: TGTGCCAGCACCCCGGGAGGGGCGGTTCCTGAAGCTTTCTTT.

This rearrangement joins TRBV20-1 to TRBJ2-7, with a possible D match to TRBD2 (6 bases). V was trimmed by 7 bases and J by 9 bases, leaving 19 bases between them. The germline CDR1 and CDR2 sequences are DFQATT and SNEGSKA (reference sequence). CDR3 length: 12 residues. CDR3 residues: CSEGGKNSVQYF. The CDR3 coding sequence is TGCAGTGAAGGAGGGAAGAACAGCGTGCAGTACTTC.

V is TRBV24-1 and J is TRBJ2-5; D could derive from TRBD1 or TRBD2 (5 bases each). Trimming removed 4 bases at V and 1 base at J, with 9 bases between. From germline, CDR1 is KGHDR and CDR2 SFDVKD. The CDR3 extends over 14 amino acids. CDR3 DNA sequence: TGTGCCACCAGTGACCGGGACGGCCAAGAGACCCAGTACTTC. It specifies CATSDRDGQETQYF.

The genes are TRBV11-2 and TRBJ2-2; possible D gene TRBD1, 6 bases. The V gene's germline CDR1 is SGHAT and CDR2 FQNNGV. V lost 5 bases and J 6 bases, leaving 13 bases between the germline ends. The CDR3 runs 14 residues. The CDR3 here is CASSVQGGAGELFF. The CDR3 nucleotides read TGTGCCAGCAGCGTACAAGGGGGTGCCGGGGAGCTGTTTTTT.

The V gene is TRBV30, the J gene TRBJ1-1; the match to TRBD1 covers 8 bases. The CDR3 is 13 residues long. Germline V CDR1 and CDR2: GTSNPN, SVGIG (reference sequence). Trimming cost V 2 bases and J 9 bases; bases outside gene matches: 8. CDR3 sequence (DNA): TGTGCCTGGAGTAGGCCGGGACAGGACCAAGCTTTCTTT. Protein: CAWSRPGQDQAFF.

The chain uses TRBV29-1 and TRBJ2-6; D unresolved. V gave up 4 bases and J gave up 0 bases, with 10 bases separating them. The CDR3 length is 15 residues. Germline-derived CDR1 and CDR2 are SQVTM and ANQGSEA. The CDR3 coding sequence is TGCAGCGTTGCGTCGGGCGGCTCTGGGGCCAACGTCCTGACTTTC. This encodes CSVASGGSGANVLTF.

The rearrangement links TRBV5-1 to TRBJ2-1; D gene unclear. V was cut by 6 bases and J by 0 bases, with 7 bases left in between. Germline CDR1 is SGHRS and CDR2 is YFSETQ. The CDR3 is 13 residues long. CDR3 bases: TGCGCCAGCAAGACAAACTCCTACAATGAGCAGTTCTTC. Translated: CASKTNSYNEQFF.

The CDR3 DNA reads as TGTGCCAGCAGCGGAGCGGGGACTAGCGGGGGCACAGATACGCAGTATTTT. It is translated as CASSGAGTSGGTDTQYF. The chain links TRBV7-2 to TRBJ2-3; 13 bases fit TRBD2. This CDR3 has 17 amino acids. The V and J ends lost 5 bases and 1 base, in that order; junction bases with no gene match: 6. Germline CDR1 reads SGHTA; CDR2 reads FQGNSA.

The chain carries TRBV11-2 and TRBJ1-5; 7 bases align to TRBD1. The J segment lost 0 bases and the V segment lost 5 bases, leaving 16 bases of the junction unmatched. Germline values: CDR1 SGHAT, CDR2 FQNNGV. The CDR3 loop spans 19 amino acids. As DNA, the CDR3 is TGTGCCAGCAGCCTCTCGCCTTGGACAGGTTCTCCTAGCAATCAGCCCCAGCATTTT. Residues: CASSLSPWTGSPSNQPQHF.

V usage is TRBV10-3 and J usage is TRBJ2-7; 9 bases align to TRBD2. The CDR3 is made up of 15 amino acids. V lost 0 bases and J lost 5; bases outside the gene matches: 5. Germline V CDR1 and CDR2: ENHRY, SYGVKD. The CDR3 DNA follows: TGTGCCATCAGTGAGTCGAGCGGGAGGACCCACGAGCAGTACTTC. This encodes CAISESSGRTHEQYF.

The rearrangement links TRBV28 to TRBJ1-5; weak D call: TRBD1 (6 bases). V was clipped by 6 bases and J by 4 bases, with 19 bases between them. Looked up from germline, CDR1 is MDHEN and CDR2 is SYDVKM. This CDR3 is built from 16 residues. CDR3 loop: CASRPRTVFSNQPQHF. Here the CDR3 DNA reads TGTGCCAGCAGACCGAGGACAGTTTTTTCTAATCAGCCCCAGCATTTT.

The chain has TRBV21-1 and TRBJ2-5; the table's D call, TRBD2, has no DNA check behind it. TRBV21-1 represents a pseudogene. This CDR3 comprises 16 residues. CDR3 DNA: TGTGCCAGCAGCGAATTTAGCGGGAGTGAGCAAGAGACCCAGTACTTC. This sequence encodes CASSEFSGSEQETQYF.

For the CDR3, the DNA is TGTGCCAGCAGCTCCGACAATCAGCCCCAGCATTTT. Translating gives CASSSDNQPQHF. V and J are TRBV7-2 and TRBJ1-5; D unclear. V lost 4 bases to trimming and J lost 3 bases, with 4 bases between them. Germline CDR1 is SGHTA and CDR2 is FQGNSA. CDR3 length: 12 residues.

The gene calls are TRBV7-9 and TRBJ2-5, with 10 bases lining up with TRBD2. The junction had 6 bases not matched to a gene; V was cut back by 4 bases and J by 7 bases. The CDR3 consists of 14 residues. Germline CDR1 is SEHNR and CDR2 is FQNEAQ (reference sequence). CDR3 residues: CASSSSSGSGTQYF. As DNA, the CDR3 is TGTGCCAGCAGCTCCTCTAGCGGGAGCGGGACCCAGTACTTC.

The rearrangement uses TRBV6-5 and TRBJ2-1, with 8 positions matching TRBD2. Germline V CDR1 and CDR2: MNHEY, SVGAGI. CDR3 length equals 15 residues. V trimming: 2 bases; J trimming: 6 bases; junction bases outside the gene matches: 6. The CDR3 region is CASSYGLAGFNEQFF. The CDR3 DNA sequence: TGTGCCAGCAGTTACGGGCTAGCGGGTTTCAATGAGCAGTTCTTC.

The table lists this clonotype with a few counts. CDR3 DNA: TGCAGTGCTAAACACCTGACTAGTCCCCTCCTCCCCCAGTACTTC. It translates to CSAKHLTSPLLPQYF. The chain links TRBV20-1 to TRBJ2-5, with a possible D match to TRBD2 (6 bases). With 4 bases removed from V and 9 bases from J, the gap between germline ends came to 24 bases. Germline CDR1 and CDR2: DFQATT and SNEGSKA (reference sequence). The CDR3 has 15 residues.

This clonotype was detected only a few times. CDR3 bases: TGCAGTTCAAAAGGATCCGCCGGGGAGACCCAGTACTTC. Encoded protein: CSSKGSAGETQYF. This sequence joins TRBV20-1 and TRBJ2-5, with D hard to call. The CDR3 is made up of 13 amino acids. CDR1 DFQATT and CDR2 SNEGSKA come from the germline V gene (reference sequence). Trimming shortened V by 8 bases and J by 5 bases, and 18 bases separated the two germline ends.

This clonotype occurred a few times. V and J are TRBV6-2 or TRBV6-3 and TRBJ2-7; TRBD2 agrees at 13 bases. From germline, CDR1 is MNHEY and CDR2 SVGEGT. V trimming: 6 bases; J trimming: 0 bases; junction bases outside the gene matches: 14. The CDR3 has 19 amino acids. The chain's CDR3 is CASSRTIFGTSGVSYEQYF. The CDR3 DNA follows: TGTGCCAGCAGCCGAACTATTTTCGGGACTAGCGGGGTCTCCTACGAGCAGTACTTC.

This clonotype was observed once. The V and J genes are TRBV29-1 and TRBJ1-2, with a possible D match to TRBD1 (6 bases). V was shortened by 0 bases and J by 3 bases, with 11 bases between the two germline ends. Germline V gene data show CDR1 as SQVTM and CDR2 as ANQGSEA. This CDR3 spans 14 amino acids. This chain's CDR3 is CSVEDDRTHYGYTF. In nucleotides, the CDR3 is TGCAGCGTTGAAGATGACAGGACGCACTATGGCTACACCTTC.